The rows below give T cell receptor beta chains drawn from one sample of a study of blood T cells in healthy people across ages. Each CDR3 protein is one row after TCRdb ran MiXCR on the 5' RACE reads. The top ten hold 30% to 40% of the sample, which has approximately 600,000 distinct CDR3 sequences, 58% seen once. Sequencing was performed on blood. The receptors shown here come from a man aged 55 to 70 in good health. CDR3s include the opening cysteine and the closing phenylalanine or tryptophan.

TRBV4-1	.	CASSQPQISYNEQYF
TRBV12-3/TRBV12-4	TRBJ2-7	CASSLMGEGYEQYF
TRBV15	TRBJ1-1	CATRRSRGNTEAFF
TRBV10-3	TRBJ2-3	CAVSEGGDTDTQYF
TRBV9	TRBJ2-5	CASSTSAEETQYF
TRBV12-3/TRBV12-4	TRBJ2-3	CASRRLDTQYF
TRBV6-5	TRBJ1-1	CATESGAPWGAFF
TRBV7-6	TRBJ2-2	CASSLASGLTNTGELFF
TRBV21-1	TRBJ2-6	CASSAPADSSGANVLTF
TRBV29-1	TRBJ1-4	CSVVGFGQDNEKLFF
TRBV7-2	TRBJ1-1	CASSFQLNTEAFF
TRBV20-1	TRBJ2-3	CSGASTDTQYF
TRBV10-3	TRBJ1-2	CAISDPGQSHWYTF
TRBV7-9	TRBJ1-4	CASSPDTGETATNEKLFF
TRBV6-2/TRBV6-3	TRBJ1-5	CASSPTRHSNQPQHF
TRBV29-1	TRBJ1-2	CSVGEQGSLGYTF
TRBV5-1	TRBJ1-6	CASRAGQGVSPLHF
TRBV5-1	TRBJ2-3	CASRLAMTSTDTQYF
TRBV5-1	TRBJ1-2	CASSLSTGQGRYTF
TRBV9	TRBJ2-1	CASSGGRGGSYNEQFF
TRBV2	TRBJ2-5	CASSGLAGWETQYF
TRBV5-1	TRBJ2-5	CASSPGAVPSETQYF
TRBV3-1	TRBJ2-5	CASSPGQAHLETQYF
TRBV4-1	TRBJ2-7	CASSQQGGGLTYEQYF
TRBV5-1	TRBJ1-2	CASSPAQGTTYGYTF
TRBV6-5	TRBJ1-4	CASSYDPGGPRFF
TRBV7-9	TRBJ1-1	CASSLLIGGTEAFF
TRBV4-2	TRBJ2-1	CASSQDSGLAYYNEQFF
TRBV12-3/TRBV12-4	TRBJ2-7	CASSANTGPYEQYF
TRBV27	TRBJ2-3	CASSLDRGPTDTQYF
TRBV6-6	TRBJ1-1	CASSDRGRGTEAFF
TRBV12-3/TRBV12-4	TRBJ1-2	CAGSFGGNGYTF
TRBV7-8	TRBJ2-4	CASSLRTALWAKNIQYF
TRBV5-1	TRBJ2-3	CASSSTGTQGDTQYF
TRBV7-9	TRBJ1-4	CASSSDGLNEKLFF
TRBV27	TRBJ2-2	CASRSRDYYTGELFF
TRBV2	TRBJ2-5	CASSEVGREQYF
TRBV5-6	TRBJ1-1	CASSSVTGNTEAFF
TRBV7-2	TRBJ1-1	CASSFNRDTEAFF
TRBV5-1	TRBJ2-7	CASSFGQSSTYEQYF